The 5 T cell receptor beta chains in this list originate from one sample, sequenced in a study of CD8 T cells in Susac syndrome (dated by TCRdb to the late 2010s). The library was built by means of the immunoSEQ multiplex PCR assay. RNA was extracted using the RNeasy kit, and about 0.45 to 1 ug of the RNA was reverse transcribed with random hexamers. The public sequencing data were trimmed at Q25 with fastp and processed into clonotypes with MiXCR by TCRdb, which kept only in-frame beta chains. Rows with one shared CDR3 protein collapse into an entry with the most common genes and DNA. Here the sample has 65,000 to 75,000 distinct CDR3 sequences; about 95% occur a single time. Together, the top ten hold around 0.25% of the sample. Sample: CD8+ T cells from PBMCs. These receptor sequences come from a human donor in good health.

CDR3 loop: CSVEEKTDQRKNYGYTF. The CDR3 DNA reads TGCAGCGTTGAAGAGAAGACAGACCAGAGGAAGAACTATGGCTACACCTTC. V is TRBV29-1 and J is TRBJ1-2; D is possibly TRBD1 (5 bases). CDR1 is SQVTM, CDR2 ANQGSEA, per germline. Trimming removed 0 bases from V and 2 bases from J, with 19 bases in between. The CDR3 contains 17 residues.

The chain uses TRBV10-3 and TRBJ1-1; maybe TRBD1 (5 bases). Germline V gene data show CDR1 as ENHRY and CDR2 as SYGVKD. The CDR3 loop spans 17 amino acids. The V end lost 10 bases, the J end lost 3 bases, and 27 bases lay between the germline ends. The CDR3 DNA follows: TGTGCCACCACAATCCGTGGGGCTCTTGGTGGAGACACTGAAGCTTTCTTT. Its translation is CATTIRGALGGDTEAFF.

The chain carries TRBV24-1 and TRBJ2-2, with D unclear. Trimming removed 1 base from V and 13 bases from J, with 12 bases in between. CDR1 is KGHDR and CDR2 is SFDVKD in the germline V gene. The CDR3 totals 13 residues. CDR3 region: CATSDFPAGGLFF. For the CDR3, the DNA is TGTGCCACCAGTGATTTTCCAGCTGGTGGGCTGTTTTTT.

The chain has TRBV7-9 and TRBJ2-1; 7 bases are shared with TRBD2. V lost 5 bases to trimming and J lost 0 bases; unmatched junction nucleotides: 10. The germline gives CDR1 SEHNR, CDR2 FQNEAQ (reference sequence). The CDR3 has 17 amino acids. The CDR3 here is CASSPRGGSSSYNEQFF. The DNA for the CDR3 is TGTGCCAGCAGCCCCCGGGGAGGGTCGAGCTCCTACAATGAGCAGTTCTTC. Full variable domain (remainder filled in from reference TRBV7-9 and TRBJ2-1): DTGVSQNPRHKITKRGQNVTFRCDPISEHNRLYWYRQTLGQGPEFLTYFQNEAQLEKSRLLSDRFSAERPKGSFSTLEIQRTEQGDSAMYLCASSPRGGSSSYNEQFFGPGTRLTVL.

The gene calls are TRBV7-6 and TRBJ2-7, with D perhaps matching TRBD2 (5 bases). The germline V gene has CDR1 SGHVS and CDR2 FNYEAQ. V dropped 4 bases and J dropped 3 bases, with 10 bases sitting between them. The CDR3 consists of 13 residues. CDR3 sequence reads: CASSYGRDYEQYV. The CDR3 nucleotides are TGTGCCAGCAGCTATGGACGGGACTACGAGCAGTACGTC.